This T cell receptor (beta chain) is from a study of cytomegalovirus exposure and HLA in healthy donors. Overall study context: In an earlier analysis, some 110 million unique TCR beta sequences were found from 150 million to 200 million T cells.

In germline, CDR1 is LGHNT, CDR2 FRNRAP. The V gene end was trimmed by 4 bases and the J gene end by 2 bases; junction bases not matched to a gene: 7. The CDR3 is 17 residues long. Study-wide points: TCR beta chains numbering some 160 were designated cytomegalovirus-associated. Most TCRs appeared rarely, but some public TCRs recurred in many donors. The authors considered a cluster of highly shared sequence variants likely to be a sequencing artifact.

PCR used 60 Vbeta primers and 13 Jbeta primers. Here immunoSEQ multiplex PCR was the method, and the copy in TCRdb shows in-frame clones only, minus some. The sample records approximately 100,000 clones, 65% to 80% being singletons. About this clone itself: Its cognate antigen is unknown.

This clonotype was obtained from a woman aged 45-59 years in good health and CMV-seropositive. This chain uses TRBV12-5 with TRBJ2-7; TRBD2 matches 14 bases. The specimen sequenced was PBMCs. Here the CDR3 DNA reads TGTGCTAGTGGTTGGCAACCGACTAGCGGGAGGGCCTACGAGCAGTACTTC. Protein product: CASGWQPTSGRAYEQYF.